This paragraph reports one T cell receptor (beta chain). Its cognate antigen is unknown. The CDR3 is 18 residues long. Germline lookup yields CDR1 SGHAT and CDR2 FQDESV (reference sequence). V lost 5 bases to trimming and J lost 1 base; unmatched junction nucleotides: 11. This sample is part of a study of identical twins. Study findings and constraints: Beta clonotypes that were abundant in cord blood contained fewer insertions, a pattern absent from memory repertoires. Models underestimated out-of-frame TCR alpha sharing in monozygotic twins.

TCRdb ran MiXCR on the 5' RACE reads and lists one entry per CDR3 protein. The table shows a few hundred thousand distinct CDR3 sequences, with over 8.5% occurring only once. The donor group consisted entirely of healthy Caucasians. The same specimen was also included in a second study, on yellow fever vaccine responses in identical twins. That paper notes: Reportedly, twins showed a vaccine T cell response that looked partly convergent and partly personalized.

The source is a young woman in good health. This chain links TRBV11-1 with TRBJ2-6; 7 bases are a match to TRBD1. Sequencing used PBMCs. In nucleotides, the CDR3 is TGTGCCAGCAGCAAAATCCCGGGACAGAATTCTGGGGCCAACGTCCTGACTTTC. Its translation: CASSKIPGQNSGANVLTF.